The entry that follows covers one T cell receptor beta chain sequence. The antigen it recognizes is unknown. No quality values exist for individual bases; no much larger clone is one base distant. This specimen belongs to a study of B cell selection in AIRE deficiency (dated by TCRdb to between 2018 and 2021). At the level of the whole study: A comparison of TCRbeta repertoires of sorted blood CD4+ conventional T cells and regulatory T cells was made between AIRE-deficient patients and healthy controls. The TCR-sequenced cohort comprised about 5 AIRE-deficient APECED patients and about 5 healthy control donors. What the authors observed across the whole study: Among a few thousand shared Treg TCRbeta sequences, less than 40% were shared exclusively among healthy donors and 9% to 9.5% exclusively among patients, which suggests that Treg selection is less efficient in the absence of AIRE. Only TCRbeta chains were sequenced, and about a third of the Treg sequences shared among healthy donors were also detected in healthy Tconv cells, possibly owing to differing TCRalpha chains. Around 31% of Treg TCRbeta sequences shared among healthy donors appeared in patient Tconv cells, suggesting diversion of Treg-biased clones into the Tconv compartment. Tconv and Treg cells from AIRE-deficient patients showed TCRBV gene usage, CDR3 length and TCR diversity similar to those of healthy donors. Shared Treg sequences had shorter CDR3s, reflecting a bias toward rearrangements with few non-templated nucleotide insertions.

Conventional CD4 T cells were sorted as CD4+CD127+ cells. APECED syndrome was present in the AIRE-deficient patients. A FACSAria flow cytometer was used to sort the Tconv and Treg cells intended for TCRbeta sequencing. Sorted cells were collected into 5-ml round-bottom polystyrene tubes, and dry cell pellets were frozen at -80°C before sequencing. The immunoSEQ platform was used for TCRbeta chain sequencing. The authors processed their data as follows. When conventional T cell repertoires were pooled, 1x10^5 or so distinct in-frame TCRbeta sequences were obtained from patients and some 1.4x10^5 from healthy donors. Treg TCRbeta sequences shared by two or more individuals were defined as public, and these public Treg TCRbeta sequences were subsequently searched for in Tconv repertoires. Differences between groups were assessed by Mann-Whitney U tests with Bonferroni-Dunn correction in GraphPad Prism 7.03. TCRdb mirrors the immuneACCESS table, restricted to in-frame sequences. Some clones are absent from its copies; in checked studies, under half trace to an unresolved V gene, and the reason for the others is unknown. V and J calls and clone size are as listed in that table; D and trimming were resolved from the DNA. The sample data list about 25,000 clones, and around 97% of these were observed just once. About 0.2% of the sample is taken by the ten largest.

The sequence was collected from a human donor with AIRE deficiency. Sequencing was carried out using conventional CD4+ T cells sorted from PBMCs.

The CDR3 loop reads CASSYRGGEQFF. The DNA reads TGTGCCAGCAGTTACAGGGGGGGTGAGCAGTTCTTC. This chain is built from TRBV6-5 and TRBJ2-1; TRBD2 might be the D gene, on 7 matching bases. As encoded in the germline V gene, CDR1 is MNHEY while CDR2 is SVGAGI. V and J are truncated by 2 bases and 9 bases respectively, leaving an intervening sequence of 8 bases. Reading from cysteine to phenylalanine, the CDR3 counts 12 amino acids. CDR3 DNA is the only sequence kept; it has 36 bases, read in frame from the first base.